This T cell receptor beta chain was sequenced during a study of beta chain features in type 1 diabetes. The study, taken as a whole, reports: Junctions at VDJ sites from type 1 diabetes patients had fewer insertions and more deletions. People with Type 1 diabetes carried modestly yet significantly shorter TCRB CDR3s in all four CD4+ subsets.

A word on this clone: Its antigen is still unknown.

The isolated RNA, all of it, was reverse transcribed, so expressed TCRB transcripts were what got sequenced. The table came from immunoSEQ multiplex PCR; TCRdb's copy has only in-frame clones and leaves some out. This sample carries just over 150,000 clones, roughly 10% of them seen once, and the ten largest clones take roughly 2%. Trimming took off 5 bases at V and 0 bases at J, with 8 bases between the two ends. The length of the CDR3 is 14 residues. The germline V gene has CDR1 SGDLS and CDR2 YYNGEE. This clonotype originated in a young man in good health. Material for sequencing was central memory CD4+ T cells from blood. This chain links TRBV9 with TRBJ2-2, with D hard to call. The CDR3 DNA sequence: TGTGCCAGCAGAGCCTCCGCGAACACCGGGGAGCTGTTTTTT. Its protein product is CASRASANTGELFF.